The next 30 T cell receptor beta chains were all read from a single sample in a study of T-cell reconstitution after alpha-beta-depleted transplantation in children. Unique molecular identifiers were used to barcode this TCRbeta library. TCRdb reanalysed the PCR reads using MiXCR and keeps one entry per CDR3 protein. The sample records just over 350,000 distinct CDR3 sequences, approximately 12% being singletons. The sequencing here drew on PBMCs, taken from the stem cell graft. The receptors shown here come from a human donor who donated a stem cell graft to a child with Fanconi anemia.

This clonotype was found a few times. The chain is built from TRBV10-1 and TRBJ2-2; weak D call: TRBD2 (6 bases). This CDR3 has 12 residues. CDR1 and CDR2 (germline): WNHNN, SYGVQD (reference sequence). V lost 8 bases to trimming and J lost 8 bases, with 12 bases between them. The CDR3 region has the DNA TGCGCCAGCCAGACGGAGGGAGGGGAGCTGTTTTTT. The encoded protein is CASQTEGGELFF.

This chain links TRBV20-1 with TRBJ1-1; no reliable D call. Germline V gene sequence: CDR1 DFQATT, CDR2 SNEGSKA (reference sequence). The CDR3 has 11 amino acids. Trimming took off 1 base at V and 5 bases at J, with 5 bases between the two ends. This CDR3 is CSARVGTEAFF. CDR3 sequence (DNA): TGCAGTGCTAGAGTTGGGACTGAAGCTTTCTTT.

At least ten counts were recorded for this clonotype. The CDR3 sequence: CAIRNNGEQFF. CDR3 DNA sequence: TGTGCCATCAGAAACAATGGTGAGCAGTTCTTC. The rearrangement uses TRBV10-3 and TRBJ2-1; D is unresolved. Germline V gene sequence: CDR1 ENHRY, CDR2 SYGVKD. Between the trimmed V and J ends, which lost 6 bases and 9 bases, there was a span of 9 bases. The CDR3 extends over 11 amino acids.

The chain links TRBV29-1 to TRBJ2-5, with a tentative D call TRBD1 (5 bases). V lost 4 bases to trimming and J lost 2 bases, with 17 bases between them. Germline assignment: CDR1 SQVTM and CDR2 ANQGSEA. The CDR3 consists of 15 residues. The CDR3 sequence: CSVVEPVTGQETQYF. Here the CDR3 DNA reads TGCAGCGTTGTGGAACCGGTAACAGGTCAAGAGACCCAGTACTTC.

The V and J genes are TRBV6-4 and TRBJ2-3, with D maybe TRBD2 (7 bases). The CDR3 loop spans 19 amino acids. Germline CDR1 reads MRHNA; CDR2 reads SNTAGT. Trimming removed 5 bases at V and 1 base at J, with 25 bases between. CDR3 loop: CASSLVGGGPTMRTDTQYF. CDR3 in DNA: TGTGCCAGCAGTCTTGTAGGGGGGGGCCCTACTATGCGCACAGATACGCAGTATTTT.

The chain couples TRBV12-3 or TRBV12-4 to TRBJ2-3, with no clear D. With 7 bases removed from V and 2 bases from J, the gap between germline ends came to 16 bases. The CDR3 consists of 15 residues. CDR3 nucleotide sequence: TGTGCCAGCACCGACACAAGCCCCCTCACAGATACGCAGTATTTT. It encodes CASTDTSPLTDTQYF.

This clonotype was counted ten times or more. This chain joins TRBV5-5 and TRBJ2-7; D call uncertain. From germline, CDR1 is SGHKS and CDR2 YYEKEE (reference sequence). The V gene lost 5 bases and the J gene lost 2 bases, with 8 bases spanning the gap. This CDR3 comprises 12 residues. Here the CDR3 DNA reads TGTGCCAGCAGAGTTACGGCCTACGAGCAGTACTTC. This sequence encodes CASRVTAYEQYF.

The table lists this clonotype with a few counts. The V call is TRBV9, the J call TRBJ2-1; 7 bases are a match to TRBD1. The CDR3 sequence is 16 residues long. CDR1 and CDR2 from the germline V gene are SGDLS and YYNGEE. V shed 3 bases, J shed 8 bases, and the junction held 14 bases outside the gene matches. CDR3 in amino acids: CASSGTGVPMADEQFF. As DNA, the CDR3 is TGTGCCAGCAGCGGAACAGGGGTCCCCATGGCGGATGAGCAGTTCTTC.

Ten or more counts support this clonotype. The genes are TRBV7-8 and TRBJ2-5, with 9 bases matching TRBD2. Germline V gives CDR1 SGHVS, CDR2 FQNEAQ. The CDR3 length is 16 residues. V lost 7 bases, J lost 0 bases, and 9 bases stayed unmatched. In DNA, the CDR3 is TGTGCCAGCACTACCTTAGCGGGGGCGTACCAAGAGACCCAGTACTTC. Its translation is CASTTLAGAYQETQYF.

This clonotype has at least ten counts. This sequence joins TRBV5-1 and TRBJ2-2, with D hard to call. The length of the CDR3 is 16 residues. Germline V gene lookup returns CDR1 SGHRS and CDR2 YFSETQ. Between the trimmed V and J ends, which lost 4 bases and 2 bases, there was a span of 15 bases. CDR3 sequence (DNA): TGCGCCAGCAGCCCCGGTCCCCCCATAAACACCGGGGAGCTGTTTTTT. Translated, it gives CASSPGPPINTGELFF. Together with reference TRBV5-1 and TRBJ2-2, the CDR3 gives the full variable domain: KAGVTQTPRYLIKTRGQQVTLSCSPISGHRSVSWYQQTPGQGLQFLFEYFSETQRNKGNFPGRFSGRQFSNSRSEMNVSTLELGDSALYLCASSPGPPINTGELFFGEGSRLTVL.

The CDR3 is CASSSGPNEQFF. DNA for the CDR3: TGTGCCAGCAGCTCCGGACCGAATGAGCAGTTCTTC. This sequence joins TRBV6-2 or TRBV6-3 and TRBJ2-1; D is unclear. The CDR3 is 12 amino acids. The germline CDR1 and CDR2 sequences are MNHEY and SVGEGT. The ends were cut back, 6 bases at V and 7 bases at J, with 10 bases in the middle.

This clonotype came up many times. The rearrangement links TRBV12-3 or TRBV12-4 to TRBJ2-2, with D hard to call. The V end lost 7 bases, the J end lost 6 bases, and 9 bases lay between the germline ends. This CDR3 region has 12 residues. The CDR3 sequence is CASKAPAGELFF. Here the CDR3 DNA reads TGTGCCAGCAAAGCCCCAGCCGGGGAGCTGTTTTTT.

The rearrangement links TRBV28 to TRBJ1-1, with 7 bases that match TRBD1. V lost 6 bases, J lost 1 base, and 8 bases stayed unmatched. CDR1 and CDR2 from the germline V gene are MDHEN and SYDVKM. The CDR3 is made up of 15 amino acids. The CDR3, as DNA: TGTGCCAGCAGCAACCAGGGGGTCGGGAACACTGAAGCTTTCTTT. Its protein product is CASSNQGVGNTEAFF.

This clonotype was picked up many times. An end of the junction differs from the germline gene, which may be a read error. This sequence joins TRBV7-7 and TRBJ2-3; 8 bases line up with TRBD1. CDR1 and CDR2 (germline): SSHAT, FNYEAQ (reference sequence). CDR3 length: 15 amino acids. CDR3 DNA: TGTGCTAGCAGCTCGACAGGGGAGCTGGGAGATACGCAGTATTTT. The encoded protein is CASSSTGELGDTQYF.

In this sample, this clonotype turned up many times. V gene TRBV4-2 combines with J gene TRBJ1-2; D call uncertain. V lost 1 base and J lost 0, with 6 bases in between. Germline V lookup: CDR1 LGHNA, CDR2 YNFKEQ. The CDR3 loop spans 14 amino acids. For the CDR3, the DNA is TGTGCCAGCAGCCAAGGGGTAACTAACTATGGCTACACCTTC. It codes for CASSQGVTNYGYTF.

This clonotype showed up just a few times. The J gene is TRBJ1-4, the V gene TRBV12-3 or TRBV12-4; TRBD1 matches 7 bases. V gave up 4 bases and J gave up 2 bases; unmatched junction bases: 4. The CDR3 has 15 residues. CDR3 sequence (DNA): TGTGCCAGCAGTTCAACAGGGGACACTAATGAAAAACTGTTTTTT. Encoded protein: CASSSTGDTNEKLFF.

The chain couples TRBV9 to TRBJ2-6, with 7 positions matching TRBD2. The V and J ends lost 0 bases and 0 bases, in that order; junction bases with no gene match: 6. The CDR3 extends over 18 amino acids. Germline V gene data show CDR1 as SGDLS and CDR2 as YYNGEE. The CDR3 spells CASSVGGGGASGANVLTF. In DNA, the CDR3 is TGTGCCAGCAGCGTAGGTGGGGGGGGAGCCTCTGGGGCCAACGTCCTGACTTTC.

This clonotype was counted many times. The chain couples TRBV7-6 to TRBJ1-1; D is ambiguous. Germline CDR1 is SGHVS and CDR2 is FNYEAQ. This CDR3 has 13 amino acids. The V and J ends lost 11 bases and 1 base respectively, with 14 bases between them. The CDR3 DNA reads TGTGCCTGTCGACAAGGGAAGAACACTGAAGCTTTCTTT. Protein sequence: CACRQGKNTEAFF.

This clonotype turned up a few times. The chain is built from TRBV10-3 and TRBJ1-2; D unclear. Per germline, CDR1 ENHRY and CDR2 SYGVKD. Deletions cut 3 bases from V and 6 bases from J, with 11 bases between. The CDR3 sequence is 13 residues long. The CDR3 sequence: CAISEGREDGYTF. DNA for the CDR3: TGTGCCATCAGTGAAGGACGGGAGGATGGCTACACCTTC.

The V call is TRBV10-3, the J call TRBJ1-2; a possible D gene is TRBD1 (5 bases). Trimming pared 5 bases from V and 2 bases from J, leaving 9 bases between. Germline-derived CDR1 and CDR2 are ENHRY and SYGVKD. The length of the CDR3 is 13 residues. The CDR3 region is CAISPGLNYGYTF. CDR3 DNA: TGTGCCATCAGTCCAGGGCTGAACTATGGCTACACCTTC.

This clonotype has only a few counts. The V call is TRBV5-1, the J call TRBJ2-7; D may be TRBD1 (5 bases). V was pared by 3 bases and J by 5 bases, with 15 bases between. Germline V lookup: CDR1 SGHRS, CDR2 YFSETQ. The CDR3 totals 14 residues. The CDR3, as DNA: TGCGCCAGCAGCTCCCAGGGAATTGTCGACGAGCAGTACTTC. It is translated as CASSSQGIVDEQYF.

The table lists this clonotype with a few counts. The rearrangement links TRBV20-1 to TRBJ2-1; 9 bases match TRBD2. CDR1 and CDR2 (germline): DFQATT, SNEGSKA (reference sequence). The CDR3 covers 17 residues. Unmatched junction bases numbered 19, after V lost 6 bases and J lost 7 bases. The CDR3 nucleotides are TGCAGTGCCCTAAGGAGGAGCGGGGGGCCTCTGGGAAATGAGCAGTTCTTC. Translated: CSALRRSGGPLGNEQFF.

This clonotype was recorded at least ten times. V usage is TRBV5-1 and J usage is TRBJ2-5, with D possibly being TRBD1 or TRBD2 (5 bases each). This CDR3 has 15 amino acids. The germline V gene encodes CDR1 SGHRS and CDR2 YFSETQ. V lost 0 bases and J lost 1, with 10 bases in between. The CDR3 spells CASSLAVGTQETQYF. CDR3 bases: TGCGCCAGCAGCTTGGCCGTGGGGACCCAAGAGACCCAGTACTTC.

The J gene is TRBJ2-7, the V gene TRBV28; 12 nucleotides agree with TRBD2. Trimming cost V 4 bases and J 5 bases; bases outside gene matches: 6. Germline V lookup: CDR1 MDHEN, CDR2 SYDVKM. The CDR3 totals 15 residues. In DNA, the CDR3 is TGTGCCAGCAGTTCCCCTGGACTAGCGGGACACGAGCAGTACGTC. Translated: CASSSPGLAGHEQYV.

This clonotype occurred a few times. The chain joins TRBV4-1 to TRBJ2-3; D possibly corresponds to TRBD1 (6 bases). From germline, CDR1 is MGHRA and CDR2 YSYEKL. V lost 6 bases and J lost 4, with 17 bases in between. The CDR3 totals 15 residues. CDR3 amino acids: CASSLGGGVSDTQYF. The DNA for the CDR3 is TGCGCCAGCAGTCTCGGTGGGGGCGTCTCAGATACGCAGTATTTT.

The J gene is TRBJ1-1, the V gene TRBV27; unclear D gene. This CDR3 region has 13 residues. CDR1 MNHEY and CDR2 SMNVEV come from the germline V gene (reference sequence). Trimming shortened V by 5 bases and J by 6 bases, and 13 bases separated the two germline ends. The CDR3 spells CASSPSRAPEAFF. CDR3 bases: TGTGCCAGCAGTCCCTCGAGGGCTCCTGAAGCTTTCTTT.

The J gene is TRBJ2-3, the V gene TRBV9; 8 bases are a match to TRBD1. V was pared by 0 bases and J by 5 bases, with 8 bases of the junction left unmatched. CDR3 length equals 16 residues. Germline V gives CDR1 SGDLS, CDR2 YYNGEE. The DNA of the CDR3 is TGTGCCAGCAGCGTAGAACAGGGGGAGGCAGGAGATACGCAGTATTTT. Protein product: CASSVEQGEAGDTQYF.

V gene TRBV7-2 combines with J gene TRBJ2-3; D possibly corresponds to TRBD2 (6 bases). Germline CDR1 and CDR2: SGHTA and FQGNSA. Trimming cost V 5 bases and J 1 base, with 13 bases left between them. CDR3 length: 15 amino acids. The CDR3 here is CASSIERVGTDTQYF. Written as DNA, the CDR3 is TGTGCCAGCAGCATTGAGCGGGTTGGCACAGATACGCAGTATTTT.

CDR3 loop: CASSQGRGIQNTEAFF. The CDR3 region has the DNA TGCGCCAGCAGCCAAGGACGGGGTATTCAGAACACTGAAGCTTTCTTT. The chain employs TRBV4-1 and TRBJ1-1; no clear D gene. Deletions cut 1 base from V and 1 base from J, with 13 bases between. This CDR3 has 16 amino acids. Germline V CDR1 and CDR2: MGHRA, YSYEKL.

This chain uses TRBV20-1 with TRBJ2-1, with D tentatively TRBD1 or TRBD2 (5 bases each). The CDR3 spans 15 residues. Germline V gives CDR1 DFQATT, CDR2 SNEGSKA (reference sequence). With 6 bases removed from V and 0 bases from J, the gap between germline ends came to 15 bases. The DNA of the CDR3 is TGCAGTGCCTCCGGGACGGCGAGCTCCTACAATGAGCAGTTCTTC. Translated, it gives CSASGTASSYNEQFF.